This T cell receptor (beta chain) was identified during a study of cytomegalovirus exposure and HLA in healthy donors. The assay was immunoSEQ multiplex PCR, and TCRdb's table has in-frame clones only and misses some. The table includes under 200,000 clones, approximately 89% detected once. This clone showed up just once. This CDR3 has 13 residues. V gave up 10 bases and J gave up 3 bases, with 15 bases separating them. Germline V lookup: CDR1 MNHNY, CDR2 SVGAGI (reference sequence). Sequencing input: PBMCs. The rearrangement joins TRBV6-6 to TRBJ1-2; tentatively, D is TRBD1 (5 bases). The sequence was collected from a woman aged 18 to 35 in good health and CMV-seropositive. This CDR3 is CATRGFEDYGYTF. Written as DNA, the CDR3 is TGTGCCACCCGGGGGTTTGAGGACTATGGCTACACCTTC.